In its sample, the clone carrying this T cell receptor (beta chain) was seen a few times. Its matching antigen is unknown. The CDR3 totals 13 residues. Trimming took 4 bases from V and 6 from J; bases not matched to a gene: 4. Germline V gene lookup returns CDR1 SEHNR and CDR2 FQNEAQ (reference sequence). TCRdb used MiXCR to reprocess the 5' RACE reads, holding one entry per CDR3 protein. Here the sample spans about 100,000 distinct CDR3 sequences, 4.4% being singletons. The data stem from a study of spatial heterogeneity in lung cancer. Study-wide context: Within raw reads, each unique TCR and UMI combination appeared on average more than ten times. Study-level results: For expanded intratumoral alpha and beta TCRs, counts tracked tumor mutation counts. Ubiquitous and regional nonsynonymous mutation counts were tracked by ubiquitous and regional expanded TCR counts, respectively.

Time point meaning: sample taken at primary tumor resection. Whole RNA was taken from tumor, nontumor lung or frozen PBMC; it was then sequenced unsorted. The rearrangement uses TRBV7-9 and TRBJ2-3; 7 nucleotides align to TRBD1. The input for sequencing was lung tumor tissue, taken at surgery. The TCR sequence derives from a male donor with early-stage non-small cell lung cancer. The CDR3 reads CASSSTGVDTQYF. The CDR3 DNA reads as TGTGCCAGCAGCTCTACAGGGGTGGATACGCAGTATTTT.